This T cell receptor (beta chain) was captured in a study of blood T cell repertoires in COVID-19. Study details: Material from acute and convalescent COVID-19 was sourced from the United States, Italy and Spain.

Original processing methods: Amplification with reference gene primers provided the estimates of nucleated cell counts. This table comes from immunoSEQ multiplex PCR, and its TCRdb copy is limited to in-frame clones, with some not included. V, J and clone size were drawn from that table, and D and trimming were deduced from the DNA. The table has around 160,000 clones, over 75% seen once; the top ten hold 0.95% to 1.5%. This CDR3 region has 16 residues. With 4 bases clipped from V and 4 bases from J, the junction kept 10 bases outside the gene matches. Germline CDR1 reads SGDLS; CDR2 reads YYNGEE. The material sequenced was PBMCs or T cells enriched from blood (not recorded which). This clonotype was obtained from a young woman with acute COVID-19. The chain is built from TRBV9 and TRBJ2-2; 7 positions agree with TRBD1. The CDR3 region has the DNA TGTGCCAGCAGCTTGGGTAGGGGGCTGAGCACCGGGGAGCTGTTTTTT. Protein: CASSLGRGLSTGELFF.